This entry lists 31 T cell receptor beta chains sequenced from one sample in a study of T cells in Graves' hyperthyroidism and ophthalmopathy. Amplification targeted TCR beta CDR3 regions from RNA transcripts. Carried out on the TCR CDR3, a first-round RT-PCR used the HTBI primer set. MiXCR, run by TCRdb on the multiplex PCR reads, gives a single entry per CDR3 protein. The sample contains some 690,000 distinct CDR3 sequences, 15% to 20% of which appear only once. The specimen sequenced was blood. These receptors came from a middle-aged man with Graves' hyperthyroidism.

The chain couples TRBV28 to TRBJ2-7; 8 nucleotides align to TRBD1. J was trimmed by 4 bases and V by 6 bases; bases with no gene match: 14. This CDR3 spans 16 amino acids. Per the germline V gene, CDR1 is MDHEN and CDR2 is SYDVKM. The CDR3 DNA sequence: TGTGCCAGCAGGACAGGGCAAGGGACAGGATATTACGAGCAGTACTTC. Encoded protein: CASRTGQGTGYYEQYF.

The CDR3 bases are TGCAGCGTTGTAGAAGCCTCTGGGGACACAGATACGCAGTATTTT. The encoded protein is CSVVEASGDTDTQYF. This chain uses TRBV29-1 with TRBJ2-3; D ambiguous. Germline V gene sequence: CDR1 SQVTM, CDR2 ANQGSEA. The CDR3 length is 15 residues. Trimming took 4 bases from V and 2 from J, leaving 16 bases between them.

The J gene is TRBJ2-1, the V gene TRBV24-1, with D hard to call. Germline V lookup: CDR1 KGHDR, CDR2 SFDVKD. V lost 5 bases to trimming and J lost 2 bases, with 12 bases between them. The CDR3 has 15 amino acids. The CDR3 region has the DNA TGTGCCACCAGTGTGGGTGGGTGGCCCTACAATGAGCAGTTCTTC. It yields the protein CATSVGGWPYNEQFF.

This clonotype has ten or more counts. The chain links TRBV19 to TRBJ1-5, with D uncertain. Trimming stripped 3 bases from V and 6 bases from J, with 6 bases between. This CDR3 is 12 amino acids long. Germline assignment: CDR1 LNHDA and CDR2 SQIVND (reference sequence). CDR3 amino acids: CASSIIAQPQHF. DNA for the CDR3: TGTGCCAGTAGTATCATAGCTCAGCCCCAGCATTTT.

The chain employs TRBV27 and TRBJ2-3; a possible D gene is TRBD1 (6 bases). CDR1 and CDR2 (germline): MNHEY, SMNVEV (reference sequence). The CDR3 spans 13 residues. V lost 5 bases and J 3 bases, leaving 9 bases between the germline ends. The CDR3 protein is CASSPGETDTQYF. For the CDR3, the DNA is TGTGCCAGCAGTCCAGGGGAAACAGATACGCAGTATTTT.

This clonotype was observed a single time. One end of the junction is discordant with germline, which a read error may explain. The J gene is TRBJ2-3, the V gene TRBV13, with 12 bases aligning to TRBD2. Germline V lookup: CDR1 PRHDT, CDR2 FYEKMQ (reference sequence). The length of the CDR3 is 15 residues. The CDR3 DNA reads as TGTGCCAGCAGCTCCCTAGCGGGAGGGACAGGTACGCAGTATTTT. Translation gives CASSSLAGGTGTQYF.

This clonotype was seen ten or more times. V and J are TRBV2 and TRBJ1-1, with TRBD1 matching 11 bases. CDR3 length equals 14 residues. From germline, CDR1 is SNHLY and CDR2 FYNNEI. The trim removed 5 bases at V and 10 bases at J, leaving 9 bases unmatched. DNA for the CDR3: TGTGCCAGCAGTCGTGGAGGACAGGGGGCTAGAGCTTTCTTT. This encodes CASSRGGQGARAFF.

This clonotype came up many times. This chain joins TRBV28 and TRBJ2-1; D is uncertain. The CDR3 is made up of 13 amino acids. In germline, CDR1 is MDHEN, CDR2 SYDVKM. Trimming removed 6 bases from V and 2 bases from J, with 8 bases in between. CDR3 amino acids: CASSEKTYNEQFF. Written as DNA, the CDR3 is TGTGCCAGCAGCGAGAAGACCTACAATGAGCAGTTCTTC.

Concerning this clonotype: Given a much more abundant clone one base away, this may be a read error. The V and J genes are TRBV10-2 and TRBJ2-6, with D tentatively TRBD1 (5 bases). The CDR3 contains 15 residues. Germline assignment: CDR1 WSHSY and CDR2 SAAADI. The CDR3 DNA reads TGCGCCAGCAGCACCGTTAGCTCTGGGGCCAACCTCCTGACTTTC. Protein: CASSTVSSGANLLTF.

This clonotype has a single count. The chain is built from TRBV12-3 or TRBV12-4 and TRBJ2-3, with 9 bases aligning to TRBD1. V dropped 7 bases and J dropped 5; count of bases not matched to a gene: 7. This CDR3 is 14 amino acids long. The CDR3 nucleotides are TGTGCCAGCACCTGGGACAGGGCAGGAGATACGCAGTATTTT. Protein product: CASTWDRAGDTQYF.

V usage is TRBV30 and J usage is TRBJ1-1, with D tentatively TRBD1 (5 bases). CDR1 is GTSNPN and CDR2 is SVGIG in the germline V gene (reference sequence). The CDR3 loop spans 13 amino acids. The V and J ends lost 0 bases and 4 bases respectively, with 9 bases between them. Here the CDR3 reads CAWSVGDGTEAFF. The CDR3 region has the DNA TGTGCCTGGAGTGTAGGGGACGGCACTGAAGCTTTCTTT.

The rearrangement uses TRBV7-9 and TRBJ2-1; no firm D call. V was cut by 4 bases and J by 0 bases, with 10 bases left in between. This CDR3 spans 15 amino acids. The germline V gene encodes CDR1 SEHNR and CDR2 FQNEAQ (reference sequence). The chain's CDR3 is CASSYRLSSYNEQFF. The CDR3 DNA sequence: TGTGCCAGCAGCTATAGACTGAGCTCCTACAATGAGCAGTTCTTC.

The rearrangement links TRBV28 to TRBJ2-2; 9 nucleotides line up with TRBD1. Trimming took 3 bases from V and 7 from J; bases not matched to a gene: 9. Looked up from germline, CDR1 is MDHEN and CDR2 is SYDVKM. This CDR3 comprises 16 residues. CDR3 nucleotide sequence: TGTGCCAGCAGTTTCCTTAAGACAGGGGGTCACGGGGAGCTGTTTTTT. Translating gives CASSFLKTGGHGELFF. Complete variable domain (other parts from reference TRBV28 and TRBJ2-2): DVKVTQSSRYLVKRTGEKVFLECVQDMDHENMFWYRQDPGLGLRLIYFSYDVKMKEKGDIPEGYSVSREKKERFSLILESASTNQTSMYLCASSFLKTGGHGELFFGEGSRLTVL.

This chain links TRBV11-2 with TRBJ1-2; 7 bases fit TRBD1. Trimming cost V 3 bases and J 2 bases; bases outside gene matches: 9. The CDR3 length is 16 residues. Germline V gene sequence: CDR1 SGHAT, CDR2 FQNNGV. The CDR3 reads CASSFSPTGANYGYTF. CDR3 in DNA: TGTGCCAGCAGCTTTTCCCCTACAGGGGCCAACTATGGCTACACCTTC.

This chain links TRBV2 with TRBJ1-2, with D possibly matching TRBD1 (5 bases). Trimming shortened V by 7 bases and J by 4 bases, and 16 bases separated the two germline ends. The CDR3 has 14 amino acids. Germline-derived CDR1 and CDR2 are SNHLY and FYNNEI. CDR3 nucleotide sequence: TGTGCCAGCAAAGGCCCAGGGTCGGGCTATGGCTACACCTTC. Translation: CASKGPGSGYGYTF.

Of note for this clonotype: This may stem from a read error, because a much larger clone lies one nucleotide away. This sequence joins TRBV28 and TRBJ2-7; weak D call: TRBD1 (6 bases). Germline V gives CDR1 MDHEN, CDR2 SYDVKM. The CDR3 consists of 13 residues. CDR3 in amino acids: CPPPLQGIYEQYF. As DNA, the CDR3 is TGCCCGCCCCCTTTACAGGGCATCTACGAGCAGTACTTC.

This clonotype appeared a few times. This chain links TRBV5-1 with TRBJ1-2; no firm D call. From germline, CDR1 is SGHRS and CDR2 YFSETQ. The CDR3 covers 14 residues. Trimming left V 2 bases short and J 0 bases short, with 8 bases between. The CDR3 DNA sequence: TGCGCCAGCAGCTTCATGGCGGCTAACTATGGCTACACCTTC. This translates into CASSFMAANYGYTF.

Many counts were recorded for this clonotype. At one of its ends the junction is not consistent with the germline gene, which may arise from a read error. The chain combines TRBV3-1 with TRBJ1-4; D not resolved. The germline V gene has CDR1 LGHDT and CDR2 YNNKEL (reference sequence). The CDR3 extends over 14 amino acids. CDR3 in amino acids: CASSQRTVNQKLFF. The CDR3 DNA is TGTGCCAGCAGCCAGAGGACGGTTAATCAAAAACTGTTTTTT.

The genes are TRBV5-1 and TRBJ2-1, with TRBD2 matching over 11 bases. Germline V gene data show CDR1 as SGHRS and CDR2 as YFSETQ. Trimming removed 4 bases from V and 3 bases from J; junction bases left unmatched: 18. This CDR3 contains 20 residues. Here the CDR3 reads CASSKVSGRAPLPGYNEQFF. As DNA, the CDR3 is TGCGCCAGCAGCAAGGTTAGCGGGAGGGCTCCACTCCCGGGCTACAATGAGCAGTTCTTC.

This clonotype has only a few counts. The chain uses TRBV3-1 and TRBJ1-5, with 8 bases that match TRBD1. V shed 3 bases and J 6 bases; nucleotides not matched to a gene: 4. The germline V gene has CDR1 LGHDT and CDR2 YNNKEL (reference sequence). The CDR3 loop spans 14 amino acids. CDR3 bases: TGTGCCAGCAGCCACTTTCAGGGGGCTCAGCCCCAGCATTTT. Translating it yields CASSHFQGAQPQHF.

This clonotype was recorded a few times. This chain connects TRBV7-2 to TRBJ2-7; D might be TRBD2 (5 bases). The CDR3 spans 14 residues. Trimming shortened V by 4 bases and J by 7 bases, and 17 bases separated the two germline ends. Germline CDR1 SGHTA, CDR2 FQGNSA. The CDR3 bases are TGTGCCAGCAGCTCAGTACGGACTCGAGGGGAGCAGTACTTC. This gives the protein CASSSVRTRGEQYF.

The chain employs TRBV7-3 and TRBJ2-1; 7 bases align to TRBD2. CDR1 SGHTA and CDR2 FQGTGA come from the germline V gene. The CDR3 consists of 16 residues. Trimming at V came to 4 bases and at J to 8 bases, leaving 14 bases not matched to a gene. The DNA of the CDR3 is TGTGCCAGCAGCTCCCGACCTCGGACTAGTACCGATGAGCAGTTCTTC. Residues: CASSSRPRTSTDEQFF.

The chain recombines TRBV2 with TRBJ1-4, with 7 nucleotides matching TRBD1. CDR3 length: 15 amino acids. Losses at the gene ends were 6 bases for V and 3 bases for J; bases not matched to a gene: 7. Per the germline V gene, CDR1 is SNHLY and CDR2 is FYNNEI. CDR3 sequence: CASSVRTGANEKLFF. For the CDR3, the DNA is TGTGCCAGCAGCGTAAGGACAGGAGCTAATGAAAAACTGTTTTTT.

The chain joins TRBV13 to TRBJ2-1; tentatively, D is TRBD2 (7 bases). CDR1 and CDR2 (germline): PRHDT, FYEKMQ (reference sequence). V lost 8 bases, J lost 8 bases, and 16 bases lay in between. The CDR3 spans 13 residues. The CDR3: CASEGGPAYEQFF. The CDR3 nucleotides are TGTGCCAGCGAGGGGGGGCCAGCGTATGAGCAGTTCTTC.

The chain recombines TRBV5-6 with TRBJ1-4, with TRBD1 matching over 7 bases. The CDR3 has 14 amino acids. Germline V gives CDR1 SGHDT, CDR2 YYEEEE. V lost 4 bases, J lost 2 bases, and 2 bases stayed unmatched. CDR3 residues: CASSGDSTNEKLFF. The CDR3 coding sequence is TGTGCCAGCAGCGGGGACAGTACTAATGAAAAACTGTTTTTT. The full variable domain, completed using reference TRBV5-6 and TRBJ1-4, is DAGVTQSPTHLIKTRGQQVTLRCSPKSGHDTVSWYQQALGQGPQFIFQYYEEEERQRGNFPDRFSGHQFPNYSSELNVNALLLGDSALYLCASSGDSTNEKLFFGSGTQLSVL.

This clonotype has at least ten counts. This chain joins TRBV20-1 and TRBJ2-2, with 11 bases fitting TRBD1. J lost 5 bases, V lost 6 bases, and 5 bases had no gene match. In germline, CDR1 is DFQATT, CDR2 SNEGSKA (reference sequence). The CDR3 has 14 amino acids. The CDR3 bases are TGCAGTGCCGAAGGACAGGGGGCAACCGGGGAGCTGTTTTTT. Translating it yields CSAEGQGATGELFF.

V and J are TRBV20-1 and TRBJ2-1; possibly TRBD2 for D (6 bases). The germline CDR1 and CDR2 sequences are DFQATT and SNEGSKA (reference sequence). The length of the CDR3 is 15 residues. V was pared by 0 bases and J by 2 bases, with 11 bases between. CDR3 nucleotide sequence: TGCAGTGCTAGAGATCTAGCGCGTACCTACAATGAGCAGTTCTTC. Its translation is CSARDLARTYNEQFF.

This chain links TRBV7-2 with TRBJ2-1; D is possibly TRBD1 or TRBD2 (6 bases each). The CDR3 sequence is 15 residues long. Trimming removed 8 bases from V and 3 bases from J, with 17 bases in between. Germline loops: CDR1 SGHTA, CDR2 FQGNSA. In nucleotides, the CDR3 is TGTGCCAGCCGTGGGGGCGGGGATAACTACAATGAGCAGTTCTTC. This gives the protein CASRGGGDNYNEQFF.

Ten or more counts support this clonotype. V and J are TRBV2 and TRBJ1-1; TRBD1 aligns across 7 bases. Germline trimming cut 6 bases from V and 5 bases from J; bases unmatched to any gene: 15. CDR3 length: 16 amino acids. Germline assignment: CDR1 SNHLY and CDR2 FYNNEI. The CDR3 is CASSQGDRKPRTEAFF. Here the CDR3 DNA reads TGTGCCAGCAGCCAGGGGGACAGAAAACCACGGACTGAAGCTTTCTTT. Full variable domain (outside the CDR3, taken from reference TRBV2 and TRBJ1-1): EPEVTQTPSHQVTQMGQEVILRCVPISNHLYFYWYRQILGQKVEFLVSFYNNEISEKSEIFDDQFSVERPDGSNFTLKIRSTKLEDSAMYFCASSQGDRKPRTEAFFGQGTRLTVV.

The sample holds a few counts of this clonotype. The gene calls are TRBV30 and TRBJ2-1, with 16 bases matching TRBD2. Germline CDR1 is GTSNPN and CDR2 is SVGIG (reference sequence). Unmatched junction bases numbered 6, after V lost 0 bases and J lost 7 bases. This CDR3 has 17 residues. CDR3 protein: CAWSVGTSGRAGNEQFF. The CDR3 DNA reads TGTGCCTGGAGTGTAGGGACTAGCGGGAGGGCCGGGAATGAGCAGTTCTTC.

The V and J genes are TRBV28 and TRBJ1-1; TRBD1 matches 7 bases. The V segment lost 5 bases and the J segment 2 bases; nucleotides outside the gene matches: 5. This CDR3 is built from 14 residues. Looked up from germline, CDR1 is MDHEN and CDR2 is SYDVKM. CDR3 DNA sequence: TGTGCCAGCAGTACGACAGGGAGAAACACTGAAGCTTTCTTT. Translating gives CASSTTGRNTEAFF.